The 15 T cell receptor beta chains below come from one sample, sequenced in a study of metastatic and nonmetastatic thyroid tumors. Patients were all untreated before their thyroid surgery. TCRdb re-clonotyped the PCR reads through MiXCR. Of several thousand clones listed, approximately 35% are singletons. Sequencing was done on a sample of adjacent normal tissue. These receptors were collected from a male donor with papillary thyroid cancer or a benign thyroid nodule (not recorded which). Some clones in this sample may be carry-over from other donors' samples.

This clone was detected a few times. The genes are TRBV7-3 and TRBJ2-3; the D gene is possibly TRBD2 (5 bases). Germline loops: CDR1 SGHTA, CDR2 FQGTGA. V gave up 0 bases and J gave up 4 bases, with 20 bases separating them. There are 18 residues in the CDR3. The CDR3 region has the DNA TGTGCCAGCAGCTTAACAAGCGGACCCCCCCCCCCCCCAGATACGCAGTATTTT. It is translated as CASSLTSGPPPPPDTQYF.

The chain carries TRBV2 and TRBJ1-5; tentatively, D is TRBD1 (5 bases). V lost 6 bases and J 5 bases, leaving 20 bases between the germline ends. Germline V gene lookup returns CDR1 SNHLY and CDR2 FYNNEI. The CDR3 covers 16 residues. CDR3 in amino acids: CASRAGRNRGDQPQHF. The CDR3 DNA reads TGTGCCAGCAGGGCGGGACGGAACCGAGGAGATCAGCCCCAGCATTTT.

The chain has TRBV4-1 and TRBJ2-7; D remains ambiguous. Trimming left V 1 base short and J 2 bases short, with 9 bases between. This CDR3 is built from 14 residues. The germline V gene encodes CDR1 MGHRA and CDR2 YSYEKL. The CDR3 spells CASSQVQGPYEQYF. The CDR3, as DNA: TGCGCCAGCAGCCAAGTCCAAGGACCCTACGAGCAGTACTTC.

The chain recombines TRBV5-1 with TRBJ1-1; D is perhaps TRBD1 (5 bases). Looked up from germline, CDR1 is SGHRS and CDR2 is YFSETQ. The CDR3 spans 14 residues. Trimming took 5 bases from V and 4 from J, leaving 15 bases between them. The CDR3 sequence: CASRSNRYITEAFF. Written as DNA, the CDR3 is TGCGCCAGCAGATCAAACAGGTACATCACTGAAGCTTTCTTT.

Comments on this clone: An end of the junction differs from the germline gene, which may be a read error. The chain has TRBV28 and TRBJ2-5, with 9 bases identical to TRBD1. Germline lookup yields CDR1 MDHEN and CDR2 SYDVKM. This CDR3 has 17 residues. Here the CDR3 reads CASCLYPDRGRLETQYF. CDR3 nucleotides: TGTGCCAGCTGTTTATACCCGGACAGGGGCAGGTTAGAGACACAGTACTTC.

This clone was picked up a small number of times. The chain carries TRBV15 and TRBJ2-2, with 15 bases that match TRBD2. Germline V CDR1 and CDR2: LNHNV, YYDKDF (reference sequence). The CDR3 consists of 16 residues. Unmatched junction bases numbered 2, after V lost 4 bases and J lost 5 bases. For the CDR3, the DNA is TGTGCCACCAGCATCGGGACTAGCGGGGGGACCGGGGAGCTGTTTTTT. Translating it yields CATSIGTSGGTGELFF.

This sequence joins TRBV6-2 or TRBV6-3 and TRBJ1-1; D gene unclear. The CDR3 length is 14 residues. The V gene's germline CDR1 is MNHEY and CDR2 SVGEGT. V shed 0 bases and J shed 3 bases, with 8 bases lying between them. The CDR3 coding sequence is TGTGCCAGCAGTTACTCCACCGCGGACACTGAAGCTTTCTTT. Translated: CASSYSTADTEAFF.

Worth noting for this clone: An end of the junction does not agree with germline; a read error may underlie this. The J gene is TRBJ2-5, the V gene TRBV19; D may be TRBD2 (6 bases). This CDR3 is 13 amino acids long. Germline-derived CDR1 and CDR2 are LNHDA and SQIVND (reference sequence). CDR3 coding DNA: TGTGCCAGTAGTACCGGGACTTCGTGTACCCAGCACTTC. Translated: CASSTGTSCTQHF.

This clone was seen repeatedly, ten times or more. Different DNA sequences within this sample yield the same CDR3. This sequence joins TRBV12-3 or TRBV12-4 and TRBJ1-1; D is unresolved. There are 12 residues in the CDR3. V was clipped by 3 bases and J by 4 bases, with 6 bases between them. The CDR3 protein is CASSFGSTEAFF. In DNA, the CDR3 is TGTGCCAGCAGTTTCGGCTCCACTGAAGCTTTCTTT.

The genes are TRBV28 and TRBJ1-1; maybe TRBD1 (5 bases). Per germline, CDR1 MDHEN and CDR2 SYDVKM. CDR3 size: 14 residues. Trimming removed 1 base from V and 10 bases from J, with 16 bases in between. The CDR3 loop reads CASSLSGRGEVAFF. The CDR3 coding sequence is TGTGCCAGCAGTTTATCGGGTAGGGGCGAAGTAGCTTTCTTT.

This clone was observed a few times. J is TRBJ1-6 and V is TRBV20-1, with a weak D call TRBD1 (6 bases). Trimming removed 4 bases from V and 6 bases from J, with 10 bases in between. Germline loops: CDR1 DFQATT, CDR2 SNEGSKA (reference sequence). This CDR3 contains 13 residues. The CDR3 reads CSAMGHLNSPLHF. The DNA of the CDR3 is TGCAGTGCTATGGGACACCTTAATTCACCCCTCCACTTT.

The V and J genes are TRBV9 and TRBJ1-2, with D hard to call. Germline V gene sequence: CDR1 SGDLS, CDR2 YYNGEE. Trimming cost V 4 bases and J 0 bases, with 16 bases left between them. The CDR3 spans 16 residues. In DNA, the CDR3 is TGTGCCAGCAGCCCACTGGTACACTCTTCTAACTATGGCTACACCTTC. Translated, it gives CASSPLVHSSNYGYTF.

There are a few counts of this clone. The chain joins TRBV15 to TRBJ1-5; 7 positions agree with TRBD1. From germline, CDR1 is LNHNV and CDR2 YYDKDF (reference sequence). V was pared by 3 bases and J by 6 bases, with 14 bases of the junction left unmatched. CDR3 length equals 17 residues. CDR3 DNA sequence: TGTGCCACCAGCAGTTGGAAGGGGGCCCCAGGGGTTCAGCCCCAGCATTTT. This gives the protein CATSSWKGAPGVQPQHF.

The chain joins TRBV4-1 to TRBJ2-5; D is unresolved. The CDR3 spans 13 residues. The V end lost 4 bases, the J end lost 2 bases, and 8 bases lay between the germline ends. CDR1 and CDR2 (germline): MGHRA, YSYEKL. The CDR3: CASSPLKQETQYF. CDR3 DNA: TGCGCCAGCAGCCCCCTGAAGCAAGAGACCCAGTACTTC.

In its sample, this clone was seen a few times. This sequence joins TRBV6-1 and TRBJ2-5; D may match TRBD1 or TRBD2 (6 bases each). Trimming took 1 base from V and 2 from J, leaving 8 bases between them. The CDR3 loop spans 14 amino acids. Germline V gives CDR1 MNHNS, CDR2 SASEGT. The CDR3 DNA follows: TGTGCCAGCAGTGAAGGGGGGGCACAAGAGACCCAGTACTTC. Protein product: CASSEGGAQETQYF.